The 8 T cell receptor beta chains listed next were all sequenced from one sample in a study of blood T cell repertoires in COVID-19. Repertoires were generated with immunoSEQ multiplex PCR, while TCRdb's copy carries only in-frame clones and drops some. The data show about 110,000 clones, 75% to 80% seen once. The sequencing input was peripheral blood. These receptors originate from a woman aged 80 or over with active or convalescent COVID-19.

In this sample, this clone turned up a few times. The rearrangement joins TRBV7-3 to TRBJ1-2; 9 nucleotides match TRBD1. This CDR3 comprises 15 residues. V was pared by 3 bases and J by 0 bases, with 2 bases of the junction left unmatched. Germline V lookup: CDR1 SGHTA, CDR2 FQGTGA. CDR3 nucleotides: TGTGCCAGCAGCTTTGACAGGGGGACTAACTATGGCTACACCTTC. This codes for CASSFDRGTNYGYTF.

This clone occurred a few times. V gene TRBV3-1 (or the pseudogene TRBV3-2) combines with J gene TRBJ1-1, with a possible D match to TRBD1 (6 bases). The CDR3 has 15 amino acids. Trimming shortened V by 4 bases and J by 2 bases, and 14 bases separated the two germline ends. From germline, CDR1 is LGHDT and CDR2 YNNKEL (reference sequence). The CDR3 here is CASSPGTRINTEAFF. The CDR3 DNA is TGTGCCAGCAGCCCGGGGACACGCATTAACACTGAAGCTTTCTTT.

The J gene is TRBJ1-3, the V gene TRBV18; D gene ambiguous. This CDR3 is built from 17 residues. The germline gives CDR1 KGHSH, CDR2 LQKENI. V gave up 2 bases and J gave up 0 bases, with 14 bases separating them. The CDR3 is CASSPGFGDISGNTIYF. The CDR3 bases are TGTGCCAGCTCACCAGGCTTCGGGGATATCTCTGGAAACACCATATATTTT.

The gene calls are TRBV29-1 and TRBJ2-7, with a possible D match to TRBD2 (5 bases). Germline V lookup: CDR1 SQVTM, CDR2 ANQGSEA. The V and J ends lost 6 bases and 0 bases respectively, with 9 bases between them. The CDR3 contains 12 residues. CDR3 nucleotide sequence: TGCAGCGTCCGAGGGCCCTCCTACGAGCAGTACTTC. Translating it yields CSVRGPSYEQYF.

The DNA for the CDR3 is TGCAGTGCTAGTACCCCGGGACTAGCGGGAGGTAATGAGCAGTTCTTC. Its translation is CSASTPGLAGGNEQFF. The chain has TRBV20-1 and TRBJ2-1, with 15 bases identical to TRBD2. Germline V CDR1 and CDR2: DFQATT, SNEGSKA (reference sequence). This CDR3 is 16 amino acids long. V shed 3 bases, J shed 7 bases, and the junction held 7 bases outside the gene matches.

The chain recombines TRBV6-5 with TRBJ2-7; 7 nucleotides match TRBD1. Germline trimming cut 5 bases from V and 2 bases from J; bases unmatched to any gene: 9. The CDR3 length is 15 residues. The germline CDR1 and CDR2 sequences are MNHEY and SVGAGI. In DNA form, the CDR3 reads TGTGCCAGCAGTCCACGACAGGGAACTACCTACGAGCAGTACTTC. It yields the protein CASSPRQGTTYEQYF.

This clone was found once. V and J are TRBV3-1 (or the pseudogene TRBV3-2) and TRBJ2-3, with a possible D match to TRBD1 (6 bases). Trimming pared 1 base from V and 1 base from J, leaving 15 bases between. Per germline, CDR1 LGHDT and CDR2 YNNKEL (reference sequence). The CDR3 spans 17 residues. CDR3 in DNA: TGTGCCAGCAGCCAAGGAAGGTGGGGGCTTGGCACAGATACGCAGTATTTT. It specifies CASSQGRWGLGTDTQYF.

The chain uses TRBV11-2 and TRBJ2-7; no firm D call. Trimming pared 0 bases from V and 7 bases from J, leaving 10 bases between. Germline CDR1 is SGHAT and CDR2 is FQNNGV. The CDR3 is made up of 13 amino acids. CDR3 in amino acids: CASSLDFSREQYF. CDR3 nucleotides: TGTGCCAGCAGCTTAGATTTTAGTCGAGAGCAGTACTTC.